The 12 T cell receptor beta chains below come from one sample, sequenced in a study of cytomegalovirus exposure and HLA in healthy donors. Some clones are missing from TCRdb's copy, which holds only in-frame ones; the method was immunoSEQ multiplex PCR. The sample contains around 190,000 clones, 80% to 85% of which appear only once. Source material: PBMCs. The receptors were sampled from a woman younger than 45 in good health and CMV-seronegative.

This sequence joins TRBV28 and TRBJ2-7, with D perhaps matching TRBD1 (6 bases). V gave up 4 bases and J gave up 2 bases, with 15 bases separating them. The germline V gene encodes CDR1 MDHEN and CDR2 SYDVKM. This CDR3 is 15 amino acids long. The CDR3 is CASSSHLTGPYEQYF. The CDR3 nucleotides read TGTGCCAGCAGTTCCCACCTGACAGGACCCTACGAGCAGTACTTC.

The chain uses TRBV10-3 and TRBJ1-2; D remains ambiguous. Germline V gives CDR1 ENHRY, CDR2 SYGVKD. Trimming cost V 6 bases and J 4 bases, with 12 bases left between them. This CDR3 has 13 amino acids. The CDR3 DNA sequence: TGTGCCATCAGCCTAGACGAACCCTATGGCTACACCTTC. Translating gives CAISLDEPYGYTF.

The V call is TRBV7-2, the J call TRBJ2-7; D is undetermined. The CDR3 runs 14 residues. Deletions cut 1 base from V and 4 bases from J, with 11 bases between. Germline CDR1 reads SGHTA; CDR2 reads FQGNSA. The CDR3 region is CASSLEYSSYEQYF. CDR3 DNA sequence: TGTGCCAGCAGCTTAGAGTACAGTTCTTACGAGCAGTACTTC.

The V gene is TRBV5-1, the J gene TRBJ2-3; D perhaps matches TRBD1 (5 bases). The CDR3 sequence is 16 residues long. Germline loops: CDR1 SGHRS, CDR2 YFSETQ. V dropped 0 bases and J dropped 2 bases, with 13 bases sitting between them. The CDR3 region is CASSLDGRVNTDTQYF. CDR3 nucleotide sequence: TGCGCCAGCAGCTTGGACGGCAGGGTCAACACAGATACGCAGTATTTT.

This clone appeared a few times. This chain links TRBV6-1 with TRBJ1-3; 7 bases line up with TRBD1. Trimming took 6 bases from V and 0 from J; bases not matched to a gene: 5. This CDR3 comprises 15 residues. Germline-derived CDR1 and CDR2 are MNHNS and SASEGT. This chain's CDR3 is CASRLGQYSGNTIYF. The CDR3 DNA is TGTGCCAGCAGATTGGGACAGTACTCTGGAAACACCATATATTTT.

The gene calls are TRBV4-1 and TRBJ2-2, with D tentatively TRBD2 (6 bases). Germline V gene data show CDR1 as MGHRA and CDR2 as YSYEKL. V was trimmed by 5 bases and J by 2 bases, leaving 15 bases between them. The CDR3 has 16 residues. CDR3 loop: CASSLRWEANTGELFF. The CDR3 nucleotides are TGCGCCAGCAGCTTACGTTGGGAGGCAAACACCGGGGAGCTGTTTTTT.

The V call is TRBV5-6, the J call TRBJ1-4, with 9 positions matching TRBD1. The CDR3 totals 17 residues. Trimming took 3 bases from V and 0 from J; bases not matched to a gene: 6. Germline V CDR1 and CDR2: SGHDT, YYEEEE. CDR3 in DNA: TGTGCCAGCAGCTCGGGACAGGGAACGGCAACTAATGAAAAACTGTTTTTT. The encoded protein is CASSSGQGTATNEKLFF.

V and J are TRBV6-5 and TRBJ2-3, with D perhaps matching TRBD1 (5 bases). This CDR3 is 13 amino acids long. V lost 4 bases, J lost 6 bases, and 11 bases lay in between. The germline gives CDR1 MNHEY, CDR2 SVGAGI. The CDR3 DNA reads TGTGCCAGCAGTTTGTGGGGCTTCGATACGCAGTATTTT. Translated: CASSLWGFDTQYF.

The rearrangement uses TRBV28 and TRBJ2-7; D is unresolved. The V end was cut by 7 bases, the J end by 0 bases, with 10 bases between. The CDR3 extends over 13 amino acids. Germline CDR1 reads MDHEN; CDR2 reads SYDVKM. The CDR3, as DNA: TGTGCCAGCACTGACTCGAGCTCCTACGAGCAGTACTTC. Translation: CASTDSSSYEQYF. The variable domain in full, completed from reference TRBV28 and TRBJ2-7, reads DVKVTQSSRYLVKRTGEKVFLECVQDMDHENMFWYRQDPGLGLRLIYFSYDVKMKEKGDIPEGYSVSREKKERFSLILESASTNQTSMYLCASTDSSSYEQYFGPGTRLTVT.

The chain couples TRBV18 to TRBJ1-1; 8 bases are shared with TRBD1. The V and J ends lost 5 bases and 4 bases, in that order; junction bases with no gene match: 6. This CDR3 has 14 residues. In germline, CDR1 is KGHSH, CDR2 LQKENI. In nucleotides, the CDR3 is TGTGCCAGCTCAGATCAGGGGGCTAGCACTGAAGCTTTCTTT. Translation: CASSDQGASTEAFF. The full variable domain, its missing parts supplied by reference TRBV18 and TRBJ1-1, is NAGVMQNPRHLVRRRGQEARLRCSPMKGHSHVYWYRQLPEEGLKFMVYLQKENIIDESGMPKERFSAEFPKEGPSILRIQQVVRGDSAAYFCASSDQGASTEAFFGQGTRLTVV.

The J gene is TRBJ1-2, the V gene TRBV9; weak D call: TRBD1 (6 bases). With 3 bases removed from V and 3 bases from J, the gap between germline ends came to 15 bases. CDR1 and CDR2 (germline): SGDLS, YYNGEE. CDR3 length: 15 amino acids. CDR3 coding DNA: TGTGCCAGCAGCGGAAGGGGGGGGATTTACTATGGCTACACCTTC. This sequence encodes CASSGRGGIYYGYTF.

The chain combines TRBV27 with TRBJ1-5; D is perhaps TRBD1 (5 bases). The CDR3 is 14 amino acids. V lost 2 bases, J lost 3 bases, and 8 bases lay in between. CDR1 and CDR2 from the germline V gene are MNHEY and SMNVEV (reference sequence). The CDR3 protein is CASSLRGFNQPQHF. The DNA for the CDR3 is TGTGCCAGCAGTTTACGGGGGTTCAATCAGCCCCAGCATTTT.